This TCR beta chain was identified during a study of somatic mutations in cytotoxic T cells in rheumatoid arthritis (dated by TCRdb to the late 2010s). As for the study more broadly: Peripheral blood (around 29 ml EDTA) was collected from patients immediately after diagnosis and before any treatment began. A FACSAria II or Sony SH800 was used to flow-sort some V beta antibody-stained T-cell populations at nearly 100% purity, and TCRB sequencing was also done on sorted V beta1+ cells. In newly diagnosed rheumatoid arthritis without treatment, the study examined if expanded CD8+ T-cell clones harbor somatic mutations, relying on TCRB deep sequencing to characterize clonality. TCRB deep sequencing covered some 65 patients with rheumatoid arthritis along with about 20 healthy controls. Median age was essentially the same in the patient group and the control group. Study-wide conclusions, independent of this receptor: In about an eighth of the roughly 65 patients the largest CD8+ clone exceeded 20% of CD8+ cells, and several identical CD8+ TCRB sequences were shared between blood and synovial fluid. The slight underrepresentation of TRBV07 in patients was not corrected for multiple comparisons. The expanded CD8+ clones had unknown antigen targets, and not appearing in virus-specific databases did not rule out that they were virus-specific. An increase of CD8+ clonality with age was seen in patients (Spearman r ~ 0.49) but not in healthy controls. CD8+ T-cell clonality in rheumatoid arthritis patients was not significantly different from that in age-matched healthy controls.

Flow cytometry confirmed the purity of CD4+ and CD8+ cells that had been isolated by positive magnetic bead selection on an AutoMACS. Clonal expansions were first screened by flow cytometry with a TCR V beta antibody panel, then characterized by TCRB deep sequencing of sorted CD8+ fractions. Peripheral blood mononuclear cells were isolated by Ficoll-Paque PLUS density gradient separation. Nucleospin Tissue or Tissue XS kits were used to extract DNA from CD4-enriched, CD8-enriched or PBMC samples, and a Qubit 2.0 fluorometer was used for quantification. The immunoSEQ assay was applied to genomic DNA for TCRB CDR3 sequencing. From the authors' description of their analysis: When patient CD8+ clones exceeding 1% were checked against published virus-specific TCRB sequences, only a few matched. Nothing other than productive TCRB rearrangements was included in the analyses. Clonality was expressed as a Shannon entropy-based productive clonality index, with each clone defined by a unique TCRB CDR3 sequence. Repertoire overlap between two samples was calculated from the template counts of each clone relative to total templates per sample. V-gene usage measured by flow cytometry correlated with TCRB sequencing V-gene usage, with a Spearman r of 0.61. This is the immuneACCESS table as TCRdb keeps it, with only in-frame sequences that have V and J called. A part of the clones is gone; compared with another copy, unresolved V genes explain less than half, and the rest is unexplained. D and trimming come from the DNA, and the V and J calls and clone size come from that table. This sample is represented by 9,500 to 13,000 clones; around 80% of them were singletons. The ten largest account for about a third of the sample.

The CDR3, cysteine through phenylalanine, is 15 amino acids long. The CDR3 DNA has 45 bases and is translated from base 1. As encoded in the germline V gene, CDR1 is SGHNT while CDR2 is YENEEA. A word on this clone: The target of this receptor is not known. Germline and junction disagree at one end, which may indicate a read error.

The sample consisted of CD8+ T cells sorted from blood. The rearranged segments are TRBV11-3 and TRBJ1-2; 10 junctional bases match TRBD1. This TCR derives from an adult with rheumatoid arthritis. The DNA sequence is TGTACCAGCAGCTCCGGACAGGGGGACGTCGAAGGCTACACCTTC. Protein translation: CTSSSGQGDVEGYTF.